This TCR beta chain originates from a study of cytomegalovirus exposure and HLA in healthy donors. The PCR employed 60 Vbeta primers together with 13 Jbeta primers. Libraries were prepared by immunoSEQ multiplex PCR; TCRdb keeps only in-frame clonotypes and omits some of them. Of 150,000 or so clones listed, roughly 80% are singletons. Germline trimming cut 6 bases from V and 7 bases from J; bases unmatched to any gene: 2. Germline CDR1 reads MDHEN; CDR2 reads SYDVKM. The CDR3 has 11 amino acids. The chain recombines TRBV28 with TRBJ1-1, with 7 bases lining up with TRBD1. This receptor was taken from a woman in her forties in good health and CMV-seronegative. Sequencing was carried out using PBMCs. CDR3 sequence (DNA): TGTGCCAGCAGACACAGGGGTGAAGCTTTCTTT. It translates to CASRHRGEAFF.